What follows is one TCR beta chain and its context. The antigen is undetermined. Using immunoSEQ multiplex PCR, the repertoire was profiled, and TCRdb retains in-frame clones only, with some absent. The data contain roughly 2.2 million clones, over 90% of them seen just once; the ten biggest clones take up 0.35% to 0.5%. This specimen belongs to a study of shared clonotypes between healthy human individuals. Findings and caveats of the study: The sharing of 4.5% to 5.5% of naive CD4 clonotypes was seen across a few donors.

There are 15 residues in the CDR3. Trimming cost V 5 bases and J 1 base, with 12 bases left between them. CDR1 is LNHDA and CDR2 is SQIVND in the germline V gene (reference sequence). The clonotype comes from a man between 18 and 35 years old in good health. Some clones in this sample may be carry-over from other donors' samples. Sequenced material: naive CD4+ T cells from PBMCs. Described subset: CD45RA+ positively selected. The genes are TRBV19 and TRBJ1-5; D is possibly TRBD1 (5 bases). The CDR3 region has the DNA TGTGCCAGTAGTGTAATCCGGGACAGCAATCAGCCCCAGCATTTT. Its protein product is CASSVIRDSNQPQHF. Combining the CDR3 with reference TRBV19 and TRBJ1-5 gives the whole variable domain DGGITQSPKYLFRKEGQNVTLSCEQNLNHDAMYWYRQDPGQGLRLIYYSQIVNDFQKGDIAEGYSVSREKKESFPLTVTSAQKNPTAFYLCASSVIRDSNQPQHFGDGTRLSIL.